These T cell receptor beta chains were read from a single sample in a study of blood T cell repertoires in COVID-19. The protocol was immunoSEQ multiplex PCR, while the TCRdb copy is restricted to in-frame clones and leaves out a portion. This sample has roughly 95,000 clones, with around nine tenths found just once. Input material: peripheral blood. These receptors all come from a woman in her fifties or sixties in a cohort sampled during active COVID-19. Each CDR3 is given with its conserved first and last residue. The D gene is left open where the match is weak. The size field is filled for only some rows; it gives once, few, many or a size class.

J | V | D | size | CDR3 | DNA
TRBJ1-2 | TRBV7-8 | TRBD1 | NA | CASSLGDRVYGYTF | TGTGCCAGCAGCTTAGGGGACAGGGTATATGGCTACACCTTC
TRBJ2-5 | TRBV6-5 | NA | NA | CASSYSMDTPRTQYF | TGTGCCAGCAGTTACTCGATGGACACTCCCCGGACCCAGTACTTC
TRBJ1-5 | TRBV6-6 | NA | NA | CASRPPRGNQPQHF | TGTGCCAGCCGCCCCCCACGAGGTAATCAGCCCCAGCATTTT
TRBJ1-2 | TRBV12-3/TRBV12-4 | TRBD1 | NA | CATRGQTLYGYTF | TGTGCTACTAGGGGACAGACCCTCTATGGCTACACCTTC
TRBJ2-3 | TRBV5-5 | TRBD2 | NA | CASSLAAGTTDTQYF | TGTGCCAGCAGCCTGGCAGCGGGGACTACAGATACGCAGTATTTT
TRBJ2-7 | TRBV19 | NA | NA | CASSPPHSYEQYF | TGTGCCAGTAGTCCCCCCCACTCCTACGAGCAGTACTTC
TRBJ2-1 | TRBV11-2 | NA | NA | CASSLDLGGGYNEQFF | TGTGCCAGCAGCTTAGATCTAGGGGGGGGCTACAATGAGCAGTTCTTC
TRBJ2-7 | TRBV18 | TRBD1 | NA | CASSPAGTGVTYEQYF | TGTGCCAGCTCACCAGCCGGGACAGGGGTAACCTACGAGCAGTACTTC
TRBJ1-2 | TRBV29-1 | NA | NA | CSVGTPLGMAYGYTF | TGCAGCGTTGGAACCCCCCTCGGGATGGCCTATGGCTACACCTTC
TRBJ1-5 | TRBV6-1 | NA | NA | CASSERSEGQPQHF | TGTGCCAGCAGTGAAAGGTCGGAGGGTCAGCCCCAGCATTTT
TRBJ2-7 | TRBV28 | TRBD1 | NA | CASSLWDRAPYEQYF | TGTGCCAGCAGTTTATGGGACAGGGCCCCCTACGAGCAGTACTTC
TRBJ2-1 | TRBV24-1 | NA | NA | CATSDSLADEQFF | TGTGCCACCAGTGATTCGTTGGCGGATGAGCAGTTCTTC
TRBJ1-1 | TRBV19 | NA | few | CASKTAGLDTEAFF | TGTGCCAGTAAAACGGCAGGGTTGGACACTGAAGCTTTCTTT
TRBJ1-6 | TRBV19 | NA | NA | CASSNQYSPLHF | TGTGCCAGTAGTAACCAGTATTCACCCCTCCACTTT
TRBJ2-1 | TRBV5-8 | NA | NA | CASSLAPGVYNEQFF | TGTGCCAGCAGCTTGGCCCCGGGGGTCTACAATGAGCAGTTCTTC
TRBJ1-1 | TRBV18 | TRBD1 | once | CASSQTGTGGGNTEAFF | TGTGCCAGCTCACAAACCGGGACAGGGGGTGGCAACACTGAAGCTTTCTTT
TRBJ2-4 | TRBV28 | NA | few | CASSTQNSQNIQYF | TGTGCCAGCAGTACCCAGAACAGCCAAAACATTCAGTACTTC
TRBJ2-7 | TRBV4-1 | TRBD2 | NA | CASSHPGTTKYEQYF | TGCGCCAGCAGCCACCCCGGGACTACAAAATACGAGCAGTACTTC
TRBJ1-1 | TRBV5-1 | TRBD1 | NA | CASSVGGWAFF | TGCGCCAGCAGCGTAGGGGGCTGGGCTTTCTTT
TRBJ2-7 | TRBV7-2 | NA | once | CASSFSRGPYEQYF | TGTGCCAGCAGCTTTTCCAGGGGCCCCTACGAGCAGTACTTC
TRBJ1-3 | TRBV19 | NA | NA | CASSIDRPRSGNTIYF | TGTGCCAGTAGTATAGACCGTCCCAGGTCTGGAAACACCATATATTTT
TRBJ2-1 | TRBV7-9 | NA | NA | CASSLTEGGNEQFF | TGTGCCAGCAGCTTGACTGAGGGAGGCAATGAGCAGTTCTTC
TRBJ1-2 | TRBV19 | TRBD1 | NA | CASTGQGLLYGYTF | TGTGCCAGTACCGGACAGGGATTACTTTATGGCTACACCTTC
TRBJ1-6 | TRBV14 | NA | NA | CASSPRTGYNSPLHF | TGTGCCAGCAGCCCTCGGACTGGTTATAATTCACCCCTCCACTTT
TRBJ1-1 | TRBV10-3 | TRBD1 | NA | CAISESDRGMDTEAFF | TGTGCCATCAGTGAGTCCGACAGGGGCATGGACACTGAAGCTTTCTTT
TRBJ2-4 | TRBV4-1 | NA | NA | CASSQETRRGQLRNIQYF | TGCGCCAGCAGCCAAGAAACGAGGAGGGGGCAATTGAGGAACATTCAGTACTTC
TRBJ1-2 | TRBV10-2 | TRBD1 | NA | CASSESDRAGYTF | TGCGCCAGCAGTGAGTCGGACAGGGCTGGCTACACCTTC
TRBJ1-2 | TRBV5-1 | TRBD1 | NA | CASSAGQGGYTF | TGCGCCAGCAGCGCCGGACAGGGTGGCTACACCTTC
TRBJ1-2 | TRBV27 | NA | NA | CASGPWVGKNTF | TGTGCCAGCGGCCCATGGGTCGGGAAAAACACCTTC
TRBJ2-3 | TRBV19 | TRBD1 | NA | CASSISGQGGTDTQYF | TGTGCCAGTAGTATTTCGGGACAGGGGGGGACAGATACGCAGTATTTT
TRBJ1-1 | TRBV9 | NA | NA | CASSVATGWNTEAFF | TGTGCCAGCAGCGTAGCTACAGGCTGGAACACTGAAGCTTTCTTT
TRBJ1-1 | TRBV3-1/TRBV3-2 | NA | NA | CASSASGNTEAFF | TGTGCCAGCAGCGCCTCCGGGAACACTGAAGCTTTCTTT
TRBJ1-4 | TRBV6-1 | TRBD1 | NA | CASSDRGKTNEKLFF | TGTGCCAGCAGTGACAGGGGGAAAACTAATGAAAAACTGTTTTTT
TRBJ2-7 | TRBV7-3 | TRBD2 | NA | CASSPHSGGQYEQYF | TGTGCCAGCAGCCCCCATAGCGGGGGTCAATACGAGCAGTACTTC
TRBJ1-2 | TRBV7-2 | TRBD1 | medium-sized | CASSKQTGLSYGYTF | TGTGCCAGCAGCAAACAGACAGGGTTGTCCTATGGCTACACCTTC
TRBJ1-3 | TRBV9 | TRBD1 | NA | CASSVSPGTGGNTIYF | TGTGCCAGCAGCGTATCCCCTGGGACAGGGGGAAACACCATATATTTT
TRBJ1-2 | TRBV5-1 | TRBD1 | NA | CASSLSTGMNGYTF | TGCGCCAGCAGCTTATCGACAGGGATGAATGGCTACACCTTC
TRBJ2-7 | TRBV7-5 | NA | NA | CARSFTGTSGRWEQYF | TGTGCCAGAAGCTTCACAGGGACTAGCGGGAGGTGGGAGCAGTACTTC
TRBJ1-2 | TRBV2 | TRBD1 | NA | CARGTGTSYYGYTF | TGTGCCAGGGGGACAGGCACTTCTTACTATGGCTACACCTTC
TRBJ1-2 | TRBV5-8 | NA | NA | CASSFPLTNYGYTF | TGTGCCAGCAGCTTCCCCCTTACTAACTATGGCTACACCTTC
TRBJ1-1 | TRBV19 | NA | once | CASSPGQNTEAFF | TGTGCCAGTAGTCCAGGACAGAACACTGAAGCTTTCTTT
TRBJ1-1 | TRBV5-4 | NA | NA | CASSLGGSSSNTEAFF | TGTGCCAGCAGCTTGGGTGGCAGTTCCTCGAACACTGAAGCTTTCTTT
TRBJ1-3 | TRBV27 | TRBD1 | once | CASSLVEQGAGGNTIYF | TGTGCCAGCAGTCTAGTTGAGCAGGGGGCAGGAGGAAACACCATATATTTT
TRBJ1-2 | TRBV28 | TRBD1 | NA | CASSFTGDRGYTF | TGTGCCAGCAGTTTTACAGGGGACCGTGGCTACACCTTC
TRBJ1-1 | TRBV3-1/TRBV3-2 | NA | NA | CASSQGGGGTEAFF | TGTGCCAGCAGCCAGGGAGGGGGGGGCACTGAAGCTTTCTTT